This T cell receptor beta chain appears in the sequencing data of a study of siplizumab effects on memory and regulatory T cells. Study observations and caveats: Siplizumab gave mappable alloreactive CD4+ clones an average Treg-derived fraction of about 69%, against around 27% in controls.

Here immunoSEQ multiplex PCR was the method, and the copy in TCRdb shows in-frame clones only, minus some. The table records over 85,000 clones, 93% of them present only once. Comments on this clone: Its antigen is not identified.

Sequenced input: CD8+ T cells sorted from blood. This clonotype originated in a human donor in good health.

For the CDR3, the DNA is TGTGCCAGCAGCCAAGACGGTAGCACAGATACGCAGTATTTT. It is translated as CASSQDGSTDTQYF. This chain uses TRBV7-3 with TRBJ2-3; D is unresolved. V was pared by 5 bases and J by 0 bases, with 9 bases between. The germline V gene has CDR1 SGHTA and CDR2 FQGTGA. CDR3 length: 14 residues.